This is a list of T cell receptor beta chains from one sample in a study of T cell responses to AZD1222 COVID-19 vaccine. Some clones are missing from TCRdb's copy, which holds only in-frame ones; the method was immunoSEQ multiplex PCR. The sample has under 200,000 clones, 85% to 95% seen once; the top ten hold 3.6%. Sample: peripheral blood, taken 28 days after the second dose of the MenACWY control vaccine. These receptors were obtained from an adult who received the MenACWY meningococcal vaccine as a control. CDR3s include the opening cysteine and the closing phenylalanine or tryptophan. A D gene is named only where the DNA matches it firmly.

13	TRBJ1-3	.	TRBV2	TGTGCCAAAATGACAGACACTGGAAACACCATATATTTT	CAKMTDTGNTIYF
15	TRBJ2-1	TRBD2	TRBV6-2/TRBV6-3	TGTGCCAGCAGTTACTCAGCGGGAGGGCCGGGGGAGCAGTTCTTC	CASSYSAGGPGEQFF
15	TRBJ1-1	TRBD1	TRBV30	TGTGCCTGGAGTGGCGCCAGGGGGGAGGAGACTGAAGCTTTCTTT	CAWSGARGEETEAFF
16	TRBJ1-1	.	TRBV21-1	TGTGCCAGCAGCAAAGGCGCAGGACGTCTGAACACTGAAGCTTTCTTT	CASSKGAGRLNTEAFF
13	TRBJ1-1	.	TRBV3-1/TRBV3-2	TGTGCCAGCAGCCTTAAGGAGAACACTGAAGCTTTCTTT	CASSLKENTEAFF
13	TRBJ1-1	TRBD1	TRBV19	TGTGCCAGTGCACAGGGGATGAACACTGAAGCTTTCTTT	CASAQGMNTEAFF
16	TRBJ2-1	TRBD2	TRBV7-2	TGTGCCAGCAGTTCAGCTCCGGGACTACCCACCAATGAGCAGTTCTTC	CASSSAPGLPTNEQFF
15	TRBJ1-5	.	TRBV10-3	TGTGCCATCAGTGAGTCGGGTTTCGGCAATCAGCCCCAGCATTTT	CAISESGFGNQPQHF
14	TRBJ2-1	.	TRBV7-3	TGTGCCAGCAGCTTAGGGGGCTCCTACAATGAGCAGTTCTTC	CASSLGGSYNEQFF
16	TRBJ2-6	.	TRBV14	TGTGCCAGCAGCCACCTCTACCCCTCTGGGGCCAACGTCCTGACTTTC	CASSHLYPSGANVLTF
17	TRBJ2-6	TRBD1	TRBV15	TGTGCCACCAGCGTCGGACAGGGCAGCTCTGGGGCCAACGTCCTGACTTTC	CATSVGQGSSGANVLTF
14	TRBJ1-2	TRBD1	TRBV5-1	TGCGCCAGCAGCCAAGGGACAGGGGGAGATGGCTACACCTTC	CASSQGTGGDGYTF
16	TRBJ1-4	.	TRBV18	TGTGCCAGCTCCATCGATCAGGGATCTCGGCCTGAAAAACTGTTTTTT	CASSIDQGSRPEKLFF
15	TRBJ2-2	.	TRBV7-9	TGTGCCAGCAGCTGGGCCAGGGGGAGGCCCGGGGAGCTGTTTTTT	CASSWARGRPGELFF
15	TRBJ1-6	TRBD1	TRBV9	TGTGCCAGCCAAGGGGACAGGGAGTATAATTCACCCCTCCACTTT	CASQGDREYNSPLHF
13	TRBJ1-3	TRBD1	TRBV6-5	TGTGCCAGCAGTTACGGCAGGGGGTACACCATATATTTT	CASSYGRGYTIYF
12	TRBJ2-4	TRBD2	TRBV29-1	TGCAGCGTTGAAAAGCGGGAGGGCATTCAGTACTTC	CSVEKREGIQYF
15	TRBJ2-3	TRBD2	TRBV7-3	TGTGCCAGCAGCGCCACTAGCGGGAACTCCTATACGCAGTATTTT	CASSATSGNSYTQYF
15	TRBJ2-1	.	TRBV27	TGTGCCAGCAGTTTATTGGGGGGAGGCTACAATGAGCAGTTCTTC	CASSLLGGGYNEQFF
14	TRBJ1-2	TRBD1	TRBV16	TGTGCCAGCAGCCGGCAGGGGGGTAACTATGGCTACACCTTC	CASSRQGGNYGYTF
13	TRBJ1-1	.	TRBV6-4	TGTGCCAGCAGTATCTCCAGAAACACTGAAGCTTTCTTT	CASSISRNTEAFF
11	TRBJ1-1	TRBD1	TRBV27	TGTGCCAGCAGTGGGGGGGGACAGCCTTTCTTT	CASSGGGQPFF
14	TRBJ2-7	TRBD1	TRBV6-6	TGTGCCAGCAGCGGGACAGGGGCTACCTACGAGCAGTACTTC	CASSGTGATYEQYF
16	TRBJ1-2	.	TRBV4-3	TGCGCCAGCAGCCAAGATCATCGCACCTTCAACTATGGCTACACCTTC	CASSQDHRTFNYGYTF
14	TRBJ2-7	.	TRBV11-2	TGTGCCAGCATGTCCTTAGGACGGGATAGGGAGCAGTACTTC	CASMSLGRDREQYF
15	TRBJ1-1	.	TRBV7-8	TGTGCCTGTTCGACGGGGAGGGTCGTGAACACTGAAGCTTTCTTT	CACSTGRVVNTEAFF
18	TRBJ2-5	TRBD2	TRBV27	TGTGCCAGCAGTCCCCGAGTGGGACTAGCGGGATCTCGGGAGACCCAGTACTTC	CASSPRVGLAGSRETQYF
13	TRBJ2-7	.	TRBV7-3	TGTGCCAGCAGCTTAACCCCAGGACAGCAGCAGTACTTC	CASSLTPGQQQYF
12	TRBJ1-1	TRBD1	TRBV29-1	TGCAGCGGGGACAGGGCGGGAACTGAAGCTTTCTTT	CSGDRAGTEAFF
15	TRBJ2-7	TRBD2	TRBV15	TGTGCCACCAGCAGAGTGACTAGCGGGAAATACGAGCAGTACTTC	CATSRVTSGKYEQYF